The clone carrying this T cell receptor beta chain was observed once. Its antigen is not identified. Germline values: CDR1 MDHEN, CDR2 SYDVKM. This CDR3 contains 15 residues. Losses at the gene ends were 8 bases for V and 6 bases for J; bases not matched to a gene: 8. Researchers used 5'RACE with constant-segment primers to make TCR alpha and TCR beta cDNA libraries that carry sample barcodes and UMIs. Via MiXCR, TCRdb re-called the 5' RACE reads, giving one row per CDR3 protein. The data hold about 240,000 distinct CDR3 sequences, with approximately 9% observed a single time. These data come from a study of T-cell memory formation after mild COVID-19. Study-wide results and limits: The CD4+ clones that contracted clustered mainly within CM and EM, and the CD8+ clones concentrated in EMRA.

V is TRBV28 and J is TRBJ2-3, with 13 bases fitting TRBD2. Source material: PBMCs or a T cell subset sorted from them (not recorded which). The receptor was isolated from a young man who had mild COVID-19 (a few samples of this study predate the infection). Cell type and time point are not known. The CDR3, as DNA: TGTGCCAGCCCCCCACTAGCGGGGGGGCTGGATACGCAGTATTTT. Its protein product is CASPPLAGGLDTQYF.